The 12 T cell receptor beta chains listed next were all sequenced from one sample in a study of cytomegalovirus exposure and HLA in healthy donors. PCR primers comprised 60 Vbeta and 13 Jbeta primers. The assay was immunoSEQ multiplex PCR, and TCRdb's table has in-frame clones only and misses some. The repertoire has some 180,000 clones, around 80% of them found once; the top ten carry about 2.1%. Sample: PBMCs. These receptors all come from a woman in her twenties or thirties in good health and CMV-seronegative.

The chain links TRBV19 to TRBJ1-1, with D possibly matching TRBD1 (5 bases). Trimming removed 3 bases from V and 0 bases from J, with 17 bases in between. The CDR3 is 17 residues long. The germline gives CDR1 LNHDA, CDR2 SQIVND (reference sequence). Written as DNA, the CDR3 is TGTGCCAGTAGTATCCTGGGAGGGGAGGGGATGAACACTGAAGCTTTCTTT. Its protein is CASSILGGEGMNTEAFF.

The chain uses TRBV5-1 and TRBJ2-1, with 7 bases matching TRBD1. From germline, CDR1 is SGHRS and CDR2 YFSETQ. The V segment lost 4 bases and the J segment 6 bases; nucleotides outside the gene matches: 7. This CDR3 is built from 14 residues. CDR3 DNA: TGCGCCAGCAGCGTTACAGGGGCGGGCAATGAGCAGTTCTTC. It codes for CASSVTGAGNEQFF.

This chain uses TRBV6-1 with TRBJ2-3; TRBD1 matches at 9 bases. Germline CDR1 is MNHNS and CDR2 is SASEGT. V shed 4 bases, J shed 4 bases, and the junction held 6 bases outside the gene matches. The CDR3 covers 15 residues. This chain's CDR3 is CASSGWTGVADTQYF. CDR3 bases: TGTGCCAGCAGTGGGTGGACAGGGGTTGCAGATACGCAGTATTTT.

This rearrangement joins TRBV11-3 to TRBJ1-5; a weak D match, TRBD1 (6 bases). Per the germline V gene, CDR1 is SGHNT and CDR2 is YENEEA. This CDR3 comprises 19 residues. Trimming shortened V by 5 bases and J by 3 bases, and 26 bases separated the two germline ends. CDR3 sequence reads: CASSKDPQRVDRINQPQHF. The CDR3 nucleotides are TGTGCCAGCAGCAAGGATCCCCAACGAGTCGACAGGATCAATCAGCCCCAGCATTTT.

J is TRBJ2-3 and V is TRBV6-4, with 11 positions matching TRBD2. The V gene end was trimmed by 6 bases and the J gene end by 4 bases; junction bases not matched to a gene: 6. The V gene's germline CDR1 is MRHNA and CDR2 SNTAGT. The CDR3 consists of 15 residues. The CDR3 is CASSPTSGGSDTQYF. The CDR3 bases are TGTGCCAGCAGCCCAACTAGCGGGGGATCAGATACGCAGTATTTT.

The sample holds a few counts of this clone. The V call is TRBV7-9, the J call TRBJ2-3; the match to TRBD2 covers 14 bases. The length of the CDR3 is 19 residues. V shed 2 bases, J shed 6 bases, and the junction held 13 bases outside the gene matches. Germline assignment: CDR1 SEHNR and CDR2 FQNEAQ (reference sequence). The CDR3 reads CASSLSRFGLAGGRDTQYF. CDR3 DNA: TGTGCCAGCAGCTTAAGTCGGTTTGGACTAGCGGGGGGACGCGATACGCAGTATTTT.

The V gene is TRBV5-1, the J gene TRBJ2-7, with D tentatively TRBD1 (6 bases). Looked up from germline, CDR1 is SGHRS and CDR2 is YFSETQ. Trimming cost V 4 bases and J 6 bases, with 23 bases left between them. The CDR3 spans 16 residues. CDR3: CASSPKLRDISSEQYF. The CDR3 DNA reads as TGCGCCAGCAGCCCGAAACTAAGGGACATATCGTCCGAGCAGTACTTC. Full variable domain (rest looked up from reference TRBV5-1 and TRBJ2-7): KAGVTQTPRYLIKTRGQQVTLSCSPISGHRSVSWYQQTPGQGLQFLFEYFSETQRNKGNFPGRFSGRQFSNSRSEMNVSTLELGDSALYLCASSPKLRDISSEQYFGPGTRLTVT.

The J gene is TRBJ2-5, the V gene TRBV2, with D maybe TRBD2 (6 bases). V was cut by 6 bases and J by 0 bases, with 14 bases left in between. The CDR3 sequence is 15 residues long. Germline CDR1 and CDR2: SNHLY and FYNNEI. CDR3 DNA: TGTGCCAGCAGCTCGGGACGGGAGTACCAAGAGACCCAGTACTTC. Encoded protein: CASSSGREYQETQYF.

In its sample, this clone was seen a few times. The chain's CDR3 is CAWSVGRRNTEAFF. CDR3 bases: TGTGCCTGGAGCGTAGGTCGGAGGAACACTGAAGCTTTCTTT. The rearrangement uses TRBV30 and TRBJ1-1, with D hard to call. The CDR3 has 14 amino acids. Deletions cut 3 bases from V and 1 base from J, with 12 bases between. CDR1 is GTSNPN, CDR2 SVGIG, per germline (reference sequence).

This clone was found a few times. V gene TRBV13 combines with J gene TRBJ2-1; TRBD2 is a possible D gene (7 bases). This CDR3 comprises 16 residues. V lost 4 bases and J 10 bases, leaving 23 bases between the germline ends. Germline V gene sequence: CDR1 PRHDT, CDR2 FYEKMQ (reference sequence). The DNA of the CDR3 is TGTGCCAGCAGCTATGGCCCTGGGGGGGGCCTAGGAGAGCAGTTCTTC. It encodes CASSYGPGGGLGEQFF.

This chain connects TRBV18 to TRBJ1-1; 8 nucleotides align to TRBD1. V dropped 4 bases and J dropped 0; count of bases not matched to a gene: 4. Germline lookup yields CDR1 KGHSH and CDR2 LQKENI. The CDR3 is 15 residues long. CDR3 amino acids: CASSLGQAMNTEAFF. The CDR3 nucleotides are TGTGCCAGCTCACTGGGACAGGCGATGAACACTGAAGCTTTCTTT.

This clone was recorded a few times. The V and J genes are TRBV5-6 and TRBJ1-5; D gene unclear. The CDR3 is 12 residues long. Trimming stripped 2 bases from V and 7 bases from J, with 7 bases between. CDR1 is SGHDT, CDR2 YYEEEE, per germline. This chain's CDR3 is CASSLNGQPQHF. In DNA form, the CDR3 reads TGTGCCAGCAGCTTAAACGGGCAGCCCCAGCATTTT. Together with reference TRBV5-6 and TRBJ1-5, the CDR3 gives the full variable domain: DAGVTQSPTHLIKTRGQQVTLRCSPKSGHDTVSWYQQALGQGPQFIFQYYEEEERQRGNFPDRFSGHQFPNYSSELNVNALLLGDSALYLCASSLNGQPQHFGDGTRLSIL.